A selection of T cell receptor beta chains follows, all from one sample in a study of cytomegalovirus exposure and HLA in healthy donors. TCRdb keeps only in-frame clones here, not all; method: immunoSEQ multiplex PCR. This sample yields under 200,000 clones, of which 65% to 85% are seen a single time; around 4.4% belongs to the top ten. The specimen sequenced was PBMCs. These receptors came from a woman aged 45 to 65 in good health and CMV-seropositive. Both conserved end residues are part of each CDR3. D genes are given only for firm matches. A clone size is listed for some rows: how often the clone was seen (once, few, many), or a class if it is expanded.

cdr3_length,d_call,clone_size,v_call,j_call,cdr3_aa,cdr3_nt
15,TRBD1,-,TRBV27,TRBJ1-3,CASSQQGVTGNTIYF,TGTGCCAGCAGTCAACAGGGGGTGACTGGAAACACCATATATTTT
11,-,-,TRBV20-1,TRBJ2-1,CSAKPGYEQFF,TGCAGTGCCAAGCCTGGTTATGAGCAGTTCTTC
13,-,-,TRBV19,TRBJ2-1,CASSTTRDNEQFF,TGTGCCAGTAGTACCACACGTGACAATGAGCAGTTCTTC
18,TRBD2,-,TRBV27,TRBJ2-7,CASSTRMDRTSGPYEQYF,TGTGCCAGCAGTACAAGGATGGATCGGACTAGCGGCCCCTACGAGCAGTACTTC
15,-,-,TRBV10-3,TRBJ1-3,CAISVNRASGNTIYF,TGTGCCATCAGTGTAAACCGAGCCTCTGGAAACACCATATATTTT
17,-,-,TRBV25-1,TRBJ2-6,CASSGFRRSSGANVLTF,TGTGCCAGCAGTGGATTCAGGCGTTCCTCTGGGGCCAACGTCCTGACTTTC
15,-,-,TRBV10-1,TRBJ2-5,CASSDVLGGQETQYF,TGCGCCAGCAGTGATGTTCTGGGGGGACAAGAGACCCAGTACTTC
16,-,-,TRBV11-2,TRBJ2-1,CASSSSNWGTINEQFF,TGTGCCAGCAGCTCCTCTAATTGGGGGACAATAAATGAGCAGTTCTTC
15,-,-,TRBV5-5,TRBJ2-2,CASSPGHRNTGELFF,TGTGCCAGCAGCCCCGGACATAGGAACACCGGGGAGCTGTTTTTT
16,-,-,TRBV7-2,TRBJ2-3,CASSLSWTRGSDTQYF,TGTGCCAGCAGCTTATCGTGGACTAGGGGGTCAGATACGCAGTATTTT
14,-,-,TRBV10-3,TRBJ1-5,CAISPGGGTQPQHF,TGTGCCATCAGTCCAGGAGGCGGTACTCAGCCCCAGCATTTT
16,-,-,TRBV7-9,TRBJ2-1,CASSPHRRLAYNEQFF,TGTGCCAGCAGCCCACACCGCCGACTAGCCTACAATGAGCAGTTCTTC
11,-,few,TRBV2,TRBJ1-2,CASRLLYGYTF,TGTGCCAGCAGGCTACTCTATGGCTACACCTTC
13,-,-,TRBV7-9,TRBJ1-1,CASSFRTAPEAFF,TGTGCCAGCAGCTTCCGGACAGCTCCTGAAGCTTTCTTT
18,TRBD2,-,TRBV19,TRBJ2-1,CASSIDRTSGTAYNEQFF,TGTGCCAGTAGTATAGATAGGACTAGCGGGACCGCCTACAATGAGCAGTTCTTC
11,TRBD2,-,TRBV7-9,TRBJ2-3,CAWGGTDTQYF,TGTGCCTGGGGGGGAACAGATACGCAGTATTTT
16,TRBD1,-,TRBV4-3,TRBJ2-7,CASSQDRAGGGYEQYF,TGCGCCAGCAGCCAAGATCGGGCAGGGGGCGGGTACGAGCAGTACTTC
16,-,-,TRBV2,TRBJ2-3,CASSARTLPSTDTQYF,TGTGCCAGCAGTGCCAGGACTTTACCAAGCACAGATACGCAGTATTTT
16,TRBD2,-,TRBV30,TRBJ2-2,CAFGLAGGLDTGELFF,TGTGCCTTTGGACTAGCGGGGGGGCTGGACACCGGGGAGCTGTTTTTT
14,-,-,TRBV11-3,TRBJ1-1,CASSLEGARTEAFF,TGTGCCAGCAGCTTAGAGGGGGCTCGCACTGAAGCTTTCTTT
14,-,-,TRBV7-2,TRBJ1-5,CASSSQGGNQPQHF,TGTGCCAGCAGCTCCCAAGGGGGTAATCAGCCCCAGCATTTT
13,-,-,TRBV6-6,TRBJ1-1,CASRSGDATEAFF,TGTGCCAGCAGGTCGGGGGACGCCACTGAAGCTTTCTTT
12,-,few,TRBV6-6,TRBJ1-1,CASSLRGTEAFF,TGTGCCAGCAGTTTACGGGGCACTGAAGCTTTCTTT
15,-,-,TRBV25-1,TRBJ2-3,CASSPGDQYGDTQYF,TGTGCCAGCTCTCCGGGAGATCAATATGGGGATACGCAGTATTTT
15,-,-,TRBV7-3,TRBJ2-1,CASSSRAAILAEQFF,TGTGCCAGCAGCTCAAGGGCGGCGATACTAGCTGAGCAGTTCTTC
14,-,-,TRBV5-4,TRBJ2-7,CASRTTGNPYEQYF,TGTGCCAGCAGAACGACAGGAAATCCTTACGAGCAGTACTTC
18,TRBD2,-,TRBV11-2,TRBJ2-2,CASSPRPSGINDTGELFF,TGTGCCAGCAGCCCCCGGCCTAGCGGGATAAATGACACCGGGGAGCTGTTTTTT